This T cell receptor beta chain is drawn from a study of T cells in Graves' hyperthyroidism and ophthalmopathy. Looking at the study overall: Specimen type is peripheral blood, collected at initial diagnosis prior to any treatment.

CDR1 is SEHNR, CDR2 FQNEAQ, per germline (reference sequence). The CDR3 has 17 residues. The V gene end was trimmed by 0 bases and the J gene end by 6 bases; junction bases not matched to a gene: 9. Template material for amplifying TCR beta CDR3 regions consisted of RNA transcripts. The HTBI primer set served for first-round RT-PCR of the TCR CDR3. From the multiplex PCR reads, TCRdb called clonotypes with MiXCR, one entry per CDR3 protein. The data show roughly 400,000 distinct CDR3 sequences, over 13% seen once. Every diagnosis used clinical symptoms, serum thyroxine and TRAb, thyroid ultrasound and orbital computed tomography. This clonotype was detected many times.

The gene calls are TRBV7-9 and TRBJ2-7; 12 bases are shared with TRBD2. The receptor comes from a man in his forties or fifties with Graves' ophthalmopathy. The source material was blood. DNA of the CDR3: TGTGCCAGCAGCTTAGCTCTAGCGGGAGGGCCAGGGGGCGAGCAGTACTTC. Protein product: CASSLALAGGPGGEQYF.